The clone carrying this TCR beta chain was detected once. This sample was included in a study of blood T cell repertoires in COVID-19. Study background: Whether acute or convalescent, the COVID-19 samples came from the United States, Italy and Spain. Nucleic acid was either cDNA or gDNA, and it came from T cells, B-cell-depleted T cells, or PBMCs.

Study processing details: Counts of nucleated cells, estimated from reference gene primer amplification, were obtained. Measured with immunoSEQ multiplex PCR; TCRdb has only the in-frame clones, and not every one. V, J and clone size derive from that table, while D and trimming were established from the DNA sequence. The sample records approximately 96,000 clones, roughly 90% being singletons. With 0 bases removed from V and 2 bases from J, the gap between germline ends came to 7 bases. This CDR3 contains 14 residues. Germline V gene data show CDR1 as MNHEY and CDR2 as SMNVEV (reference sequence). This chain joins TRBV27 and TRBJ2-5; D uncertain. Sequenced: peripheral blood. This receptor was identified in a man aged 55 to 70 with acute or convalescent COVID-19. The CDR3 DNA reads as TGTGCCAGCAGTTTATCGTACGGGCAAGAGACCCAGTACTTC. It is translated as CASSLSYGQETQYF.